The rows below give T cell receptor beta chains drawn from one sample of a study of T cell responses to AZD1222 COVID-19 vaccine. Sequencing was performed with immunoSEQ multiplex PCR; in TCRdb, only in-frame clones are kept and a portion is missing. Of 140,000 to 150,000 clones in the sample, approximately 90% were seen once. Sequences were derived from peripheral blood, sampled 28 days after the second AZD1222 dose. The receptors stem from an adult who received the AZD1222 COVID-19 vaccine. Each CDR3 is given with its conserved first and last residue. A D gene is named only where the DNA matches it firmly. Clone size is shown for a subset of rows, as once, few, many or a class of expanded clone.

v_gene: TRBV19; j_gene: TRBJ2-7; d_gene: TRBD2; abundance: NA; CDR3nt: TGTGCCAGTAGTATTAGCGGGGGGTCTCAGGAGCAGTACTTC; CDR3aa: CASSISGGSQEQYF
v_gene: TRBV19; j_gene: TRBJ1-2; d_gene: NA; abundance: NA; CDR3nt: TGTGCCAGTAGTGTTCGTCCTGACTATGGCTACACCTTC; CDR3aa: CASSVRPDYGYTF
v_gene: TRBV3-1/TRBV3-2; j_gene: TRBJ2-3; d_gene: NA; abundance: NA; CDR3nt: TGTGCCAGCAGCCTTAACACAGATACGCAGTATTTT; CDR3aa: CASSLNTDTQYF
v_gene: TRBV19; j_gene: TRBJ1-1; d_gene: NA; abundance: NA; CDR3nt: TGTGCCAGTACGGTGACAGTGAACACTGAAGCTTTCTTT; CDR3aa: CASTVTVNTEAFF
v_gene: TRBV2; j_gene: TRBJ2-3; d_gene: NA; abundance: NA; CDR3nt: TGTGCCAGCAACCTAGGGAGCCAAAAGGTGAATACGCAGTATTTT; CDR3aa: CASNLGSQKVNTQYF
v_gene: TRBV5-1; j_gene: TRBJ1-3; d_gene: NA; abundance: NA; CDR3nt: TGCGCCAGCGCGGCCAGTTGGATGGTAGACACCATATATTTT; CDR3aa: CASAASWMVDTIYF
v_gene: TRBV11-2; j_gene: TRBJ1-2; d_gene: TRBD1; abundance: NA; CDR3nt: TGTGCCAGCAGCTTAGATCCCTTCCAGGGACAGGGCGGCTACACCTTC; CDR3aa: CASSLDPFQGQGGYTF
v_gene: TRBV5-1; j_gene: TRBJ1-1; d_gene: NA; abundance: NA; CDR3nt: TGCGCCAGCAGCCCGAGCTGGGTGGACACTGAAGCTTTCTTT; CDR3aa: CASSPSWVDTEAFF
v_gene: TRBV2; j_gene: TRBJ2-4; d_gene: NA; abundance: once; CDR3nt: TGTGCCAGCAGTTCTGGGGGACCCGGGGAATACTTC; CDR3aa: CASSSGGPGEYF
v_gene: TRBV7-9; j_gene: TRBJ1-1; d_gene: NA; abundance: few; CDR3nt: TGTGCCAGCAGCTTAATCGGGTCGAACACTGAAGCTTTCTTT; CDR3aa: CASSLIGSNTEAFF
v_gene: TRBV5-1; j_gene: TRBJ1-4; d_gene: NA; abundance: NA; CDR3nt: TGCGCCAGCAGCTTTAAGGGGGGTGAAAAACTGTTTTTT; CDR3aa: CASSFKGGEKLFF
v_gene: TRBV7-3; j_gene: TRBJ2-7; d_gene: TRBD1; abundance: NA; CDR3nt: TGTGCCAGCAGCCCGGACAGGGGGTCCTACGAGCAGTACTTC; CDR3aa: CASSPDRGSYEQYF
v_gene: TRBV27; j_gene: TRBJ2-3; d_gene: NA; abundance: NA; CDR3nt: TGTGCCAGCAGTTTAAGTCTGCAAGATACGCAGTATTTT; CDR3aa: CASSLSLQDTQYF
v_gene: TRBV7-9; j_gene: TRBJ1-2; d_gene: TRBD1; abundance: NA; CDR3nt: TGTGCCAGCAGCCCGTGGGACAGGCAGGTCTATGGCTACACCTTC; CDR3aa: CASSPWDRQVYGYTF
v_gene: TRBV12-3/TRBV12-4; j_gene: TRBJ1-5; d_gene: TRBD1; abundance: once; CDR3nt: TGTGCCAGCAGTTCGACAGGGAACCAGCCCCAGCATTTT; CDR3aa: CASSSTGNQPQHF
v_gene: TRBV27; j_gene: TRBJ1-5; d_gene: NA; abundance: NA; CDR3nt: TGTGCCAGCAGTTTATATCAGGGGTTTAATCAGCCCCAGCATTTT; CDR3aa: CASSLYQGFNQPQHF
v_gene: TRBV9; j_gene: TRBJ1-2; d_gene: NA; abundance: NA; CDR3nt: TGTGCCAGCAGCGTAGATGGGGCGCGCTATGGCTACACCTTC; CDR3aa: CASSVDGARYGYTF
v_gene: TRBV7-2; j_gene: TRBJ1-1; d_gene: TRBD1; abundance: NA; CDR3nt: TGTGCCAGCAGCTTAGTCCTAGGGGGCCTGAACACTGAAGCTTTCTTT; CDR3aa: CASSLVLGGLNTEAFF
v_gene: TRBV3-1/TRBV3-2; j_gene: TRBJ2-1; d_gene: TRBD2; abundance: NA; CDR3nt: TGTGCCAGCAGCCAAGTCCCCCCGTGGGGGGGGTTCGATGAGCAGTTCTTC; CDR3aa: CASSQVPPWGGFDEQFF
v_gene: TRBV7-9; j_gene: TRBJ2-1; d_gene: NA; abundance: NA; CDR3nt: TGTGCCAGCAGCTCGAAGCCAAAGACTAGACTATCCTACAATGAGCAGTTCTTC; CDR3aa: CASSSKPKTRLSYNEQFF
v_gene: TRBV12-3/TRBV12-4; j_gene: TRBJ1-2; d_gene: NA; abundance: NA; CDR3nt: TGTGCCACTGGGAGGGGGTATGGCTACACCTTC; CDR3aa: CATGRGYGYTF
v_gene: TRBV3-1/TRBV3-2; j_gene: TRBJ2-5; d_gene: NA; abundance: NA; CDR3nt: TGTGCCAGCAGCCAAGGGGAGACCCAGTACTTC; CDR3aa: CASSQGETQYF
v_gene: TRBV5-1; j_gene: TRBJ2-3; d_gene: TRBD2; abundance: once; CDR3nt: TGCGCCAGCAAAATAGCGGGAGGGTCCCCAGATACGCAGTATTTT; CDR3aa: CASKIAGGSPDTQYF
v_gene: TRBV5-1; j_gene: TRBJ2-1; d_gene: TRBD2; abundance: NA; CDR3nt: TGCGCCAGCAGCTTCACTAGCGGGAGGGCCGGGGATGAGCAGTTCTTC; CDR3aa: CASSFTSGRAGDEQFF
v_gene: TRBV7-2; j_gene: TRBJ2-1; d_gene: NA; abundance: once; CDR3nt: TGTGCCAGCAGTCCCTCTCGGGCCAATGAGCAGTTCTTC; CDR3aa: CASSPSRANEQFF
v_gene: TRBV2; j_gene: TRBJ2-7; d_gene: NA; abundance: NA; CDR3nt: TGTGCCAGCAGTGAACAACTCGGAGGCCTCTACGAGCAGTACTTC; CDR3aa: CASSEQLGGLYEQYF
v_gene: TRBV5-1; j_gene: TRBJ2-2; d_gene: NA; abundance: NA; CDR3nt: TGCGCCAGTCGTCAGGCTTACACAACCGGGGAGCTGTTTTTT; CDR3aa: CASRQAYTTGELFF
v_gene: TRBV27; j_gene: TRBJ2-2; d_gene: NA; abundance: NA; CDR3nt: TGTGCCAGCAGGGGCCGCGTGAACACCGGGGAGCTGTTTTTT; CDR3aa: CASRGRVNTGELFF
v_gene: TRBV10-1; j_gene: TRBJ1-5; d_gene: NA; abundance: once; CDR3nt: TGCGCCAGCAGTCCGGGACTCCCAGGGGAGCCCCAGCATTTT; CDR3aa: CASSPGLPGEPQHF
v_gene: TRBV6-6; j_gene: TRBJ2-3; d_gene: NA; abundance: NA; CDR3nt: TGTGCCAGCAGGCGCGGTGTGGGGGGCGGCACAGATACGCAGTATTTT; CDR3aa: CASRRGVGGGTDTQYF
v_gene: TRBV3-1/TRBV3-2; j_gene: TRBJ1-3; d_gene: TRBD1; abundance: NA; CDR3nt: TGTGCCAGCAGCCAAGGCGACAGGGCTGGAAACACCATATATTTT; CDR3aa: CASSQGDRAGNTIYF
v_gene: TRBV11-2; j_gene: TRBJ2-1; d_gene: NA; abundance: NA; CDR3nt: TGTGCCAGCACCAAAAAGCGGGCGAGCTCCTACAATGAGCAGTTCTTC; CDR3aa: CASTKKRASSYNEQFF
v_gene: TRBV2; j_gene: TRBJ2-4; d_gene: TRBD2; abundance: NA; CDR3nt: TGTGCCAGCAGTCTTGGGATTGGGACTAGCGGGGGAGGGGAAAACATTCAGTACTTC; CDR3aa: CASSLGIGTSGGGENIQYF
v_gene: TRBV2; j_gene: TRBJ2-7; d_gene: TRBD2; abundance: NA; CDR3nt: TGTGCCAGCAGTAGCGGGGGGGCGAACGAGCAGTACTTC; CDR3aa: CASSSGGANEQYF
v_gene: TRBV20-1; j_gene: TRBJ2-1; d_gene: NA; abundance: few; CDR3nt: TGCAGTGGTCTAGTGGGTAATGAGCAGTTCTTC; CDR3aa: CSGLVGNEQFF
v_gene: TRBV29-1; j_gene: TRBJ2-3; d_gene: TRBD1; abundance: NA; CDR3nt: TGCAGCGTACTAACAGGGGGCGGCACAGATACGCAGTATTTT; CDR3aa: CSVLTGGGTDTQYF
v_gene: TRBV21-1; j_gene: TRBJ1-6; d_gene: NA; abundance: NA; CDR3nt: TGTGCCAGCAGCAAAAGGACAGGGTGCTCACCCCTCCACTTT; CDR3aa: CASSKRTGCSPLHF
v_gene: TRBV7-2; j_gene: TRBJ2-1; d_gene: TRBD2; abundance: NA; CDR3nt: TGTGCCAGCAGCTTGGAGGGACTAGCGGGGGACAATGAGCAGTTCTTC; CDR3aa: CASSLEGLAGDNEQFF
v_gene: TRBV20-1; j_gene: TRBJ2-7; d_gene: NA; abundance: once; CDR3nt: TGCAGTGCCACCCAAGGGTTAGAGCAGTACTTC; CDR3aa: CSATQGLEQYF
v_gene: TRBV7-6; j_gene: TRBJ1-2; d_gene: NA; abundance: NA; CDR3nt: TGTGCCAGCAGCTTAGGGACGGTATATGGCTACACCTTC; CDR3aa: CASSLGTVYGYTF
v_gene: TRBV2; j_gene: TRBJ2-2; d_gene: TRBD1; abundance: NA; CDR3nt: TGTGCCAGCATGGGGTCGACAGGGCGCACCGGGGAGCTGTTTTTT; CDR3aa: CASMGSTGRTGELFF
v_gene: TRBV15; j_gene: TRBJ1-6; d_gene: TRBD1; abundance: once; CDR3nt: TGTGCCACCAGCATCGACAGGGCGAAGGGGTCACCCCTCCACTTT; CDR3aa: CATSIDRAKGSPLHF